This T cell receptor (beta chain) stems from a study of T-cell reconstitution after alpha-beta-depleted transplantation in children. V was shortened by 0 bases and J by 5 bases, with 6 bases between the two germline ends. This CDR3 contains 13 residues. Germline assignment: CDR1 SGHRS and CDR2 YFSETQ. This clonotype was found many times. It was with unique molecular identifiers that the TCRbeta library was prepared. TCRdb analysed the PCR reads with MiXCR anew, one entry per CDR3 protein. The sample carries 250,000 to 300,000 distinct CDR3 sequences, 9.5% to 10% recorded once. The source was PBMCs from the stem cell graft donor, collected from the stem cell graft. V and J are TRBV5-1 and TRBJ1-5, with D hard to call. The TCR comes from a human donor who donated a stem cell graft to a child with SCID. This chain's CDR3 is CASSLGVDQPQHF. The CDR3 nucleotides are TGCGCCAGCAGCTTGGGGGTGGATCAGCCCCAGCATTTT.